This TCR beta chain was documented in a study of blood T cell repertoires in COVID-19. Turning to the study itself: Acute and convalescent COVID-19 samples came from the United States, Italy and Spain. T cells, B-cell-depleted T cells, or PBMCs supplied cDNA or gDNA.

The V and J ends lost 4 bases and 5 bases respectively, with 8 bases between them. CDR3 length equals 12 residues. Germline CDR1 LNHDA, CDR2 SQIVND (reference sequence). Methods used by the authors: Estimation of nucleated cell counts was performed using reference gene primer amplification. Repertoires were generated with immunoSEQ multiplex PCR, while TCRdb's copy carries only in-frame clones and drops some. Clonal size and the V and J genes are those of that table, whereas D and trimming came from the DNA. The sample includes some 150,000 clones, 84% of them seen just once. The clonotype originates from a human donor in a cohort sampled during active COVID-19. The chain is built from TRBV19 and TRBJ2-5; possible D gene TRBD2, 6 bases. Source material: peripheral blood. CDR3 amino acids: CASSKGRETQYF. The CDR3 DNA is TGTGCCAGTAGTAAGGGGAGGGAGACCCAGTACTTC. The complete variable domain, with remaining parts taken from reference TRBV19 and TRBJ2-5, reads DGGITQSPKYLFRKEGQNVTLSCEQNLNHDAMYWYRQDPGQGLRLIYYSQIVNDFQKGDIAEGYSVSREKKESFPLTVTSAQKNPTAFYLCASSKGRETQYFGPGTRLLVL.